The rows below give T cell receptor beta chains drawn from one sample of a study of blood T cell repertoires in COVID-19. Assay used: immunoSEQ multiplex PCR; TCRdb lists only in-frame clones, some missing. The sample has roughly 180,000 clones; approximately 85% are singletons. Sequencing was done on a sample of peripheral blood. The receptors derive from a man aged 80 or over with COVID-19, enrolled during active disease. The CDR3 runs from the conserved cysteine through the conserved F or W. The order of the fields is V gene, clone size, J gene, D gene, CDR3 protein, CDR3 DNA. A D gene is named only where the DNA matches it firmly. Size is omitted from some rows. Given values are once, few, many or a class for expanded clones.

>TRBV6-5|NA|TRBJ1-4|TRBD1
CASSREGQFEKLFF
TGTGCCAGCAGCCGCGAGGGACAGTTCGAAAAACTGTTTTTT
>TRBV27|once|TRBJ1-1|NA
CASSLSPGATEAFF
TGTGCCAGCAGTTTATCCCCAGGGGCCACTGAAGCTTTCTTT
>TRBV4-1|once|TRBJ1-2|NA
CASSQGEGAGWNVNTF
TGCGCCAGCAGCCAAGGGGAGGGCGCGGGGTGGAACGTAAACACCTTC
>TRBV5-8|once|TRBJ1-5|NA
CASSLGRTMSNQPQHF
TGTGCCAGCAGCTTGGGCAGGACAATGAGCAATCAGCCCCAGCATTTT
>TRBV2|NA|TRBJ1-5|NA
CASSQRRQLSNQPQHF
TGTGCCAGCAGTCAACGAAGACAGCTTAGCAATCAGCCCCAGCATTTT
>TRBV19|NA|TRBJ2-4|TRBD1
CASSPGQGGYLAKNIQYF
TGTGCCAGTAGTCCCGGACAGGGGGGCTATCTAGCCAAAAACATTCAGTACTTC
>TRBV5-4|NA|TRBJ2-2|TRBD1
CASSPRQGGASTGELFF
TGTGCCAGCAGCCCCCGACAAGGGGGCGCAAGCACCGGGGAGCTGTTTTTT
>TRBV13|once|TRBJ2-7|NA
CASSLAQSQGLYF
TGTGCCAGCAGCTTAGCCCAAAGTCAGGGGTTGTACTTC
>TRBV9|NA|TRBJ1-1|NA
CASSVGQMVPNTEAFF
TGTGCCAGCAGCGTAGGTCAGATGGTGCCGAACACTGAAGCTTTCTTT
>TRBV27|NA|TRBJ1-1|NA
CASSFRVMNTEAFF
TGTGCCAGCAGTTTCAGGGTAATGAACACTGAAGCTTTCTTT
>TRBV2|NA|TRBJ1-4|TRBD1
CASRTGGFEKLFF
TGTGCCAGCCGGACAGGGGGTTTTGAAAAACTGTTTTTT
>TRBV28|NA|TRBJ1-1|NA
CASSLGPGAPNTEAFF
TGTGCCAGCAGTTTAGGTCCAGGGGCCCCGAACACTGAAGCTTTCTTT
>TRBV18|NA|TRBJ1-2|TRBD1
CASSPQGASDYGYTF
TGTGCCAGCTCACCACAGGGGGCATCGGACTATGGCTACACCTTC
>TRBV10-3|NA|TRBJ1-3|NA
CAIEDRVRGGTIYF
TGTGCCATCGAAGACCGGGTGAGGGGGGGCACCATATATTTT
>TRBV6-5|NA|TRBJ1-2|NA
CASSFRLGSYGYTF
TGTGCCAGCAGTTTTCGCCTTGGCAGCTATGGCTACACCTTC
>TRBV5-1|NA|TRBJ2-7|NA
CASSSTIYEQYF
TGCGCCAGCAGCTCGACTATCTACGAGCAGTACTTC
>TRBV20-1|NA|TRBJ1-2|TRBD1
CSADRDGYTF
TGCAGTGCGGACAGGGATGGCTACACCTTC
>TRBV19|few|TRBJ1-2|TRBD1
CASRDGQGAYYGYTF
TGTGCCAGTAGGGATGGACAGGGGGCTTATTATGGCTACACCTTC
>TRBV18|NA|TRBJ2-2|NA
CASSPRGTNTGELFF
TGTGCCAGCTCACCAAGAGGGACGAACACCGGGGAGCTGTTTTTT
>TRBV25-1|NA|TRBJ2-5|NA
CASSEEGFGWETQYF
TGTGCCAGCAGTGAGGAGGGGTTCGGTTGGGAGACCCAGTACTTC
>TRBV11-3|NA|TRBJ2-3|NA
CASSSFAGSSTDTQYF
TGTGCCAGCAGCTCCTTCGCGGGCTCAAGCACAGATACGCAGTATTTT
>TRBV9|NA|TRBJ1-1|TRBD1
CASSLMGQTYTEAFF
TGTGCCAGCAGCCTAATGGGACAGACCTACACTGAAGCTTTCTTT
>TRBV6-2/TRBV6-3|few|TRBJ1-2|TRBD1
CASSYRQGQRGYTF
TGTGCCAGCAGTTATCGACAGGGACAACGGGGCTACACCTTC
>TRBV5-4|NA|TRBJ2-5|NA
CASSLGSPGVWETQYF
TGTGCCAGCAGCTTGGGGAGTCCGGGGGTTTGGGAGACCCAGTACTTC
>TRBV6-5|NA|TRBJ1-5|TRBD1
CATGGTGDQPQHF
TGTGCCACCGGAGGGACAGGGGACCAGCCCCAGCATTTT
>TRBV19|NA|TRBJ1-2|NA
CASSTTNGGGGYTF
TGTGCCAGTAGTACAACGAACGGAGGTGGTGGCTACACCTTC
>TRBV4-1|NA|TRBJ2-2|TRBD1
CASSQVDRATGELFF
TGCGCCAGCAGCCAAGTGGACAGGGCCACCGGGGAGCTGTTTTTT
>TRBV4-2|NA|TRBJ1-4|TRBD1
CASSQGTGGEKLFF
TGTGCCAGCAGCCAGGGTACAGGGGGCGAAAAACTGTTTTTT
>TRBV28|NA|TRBJ1-6|NA
CATRTEDSPLHF
TGTGCCACACGCACGGAGGATTCACCCCTCCACTTT
>TRBV19|NA|TRBJ1-5|NA
CASLIQGYSNQPQHF
TGTGCCAGCCTAATACAGGGATATAGCAATCAGCCCCAGCATTTT
>TRBV30|NA|TRBJ1-1|TRBD1
CAWRWTGGSEAFF
TGTGCCTGGCGGTGGACAGGGGGCTCTGAAGCTTTCTTT
>TRBV12-3/TRBV12-4|NA|TRBJ1-2|NA
CASSLDLYGYTF
TGTGCCAGCAGCCTAGACCTCTATGGCTACACCTTC
>TRBV6-1|NA|TRBJ2-5|NA
CASSPSRRQETQYF
TGTGCCAGCAGCCCATCCCGCCGGCAAGAGACCCAGTACTTC
>TRBV24-1|few|TRBJ1-1|NA
CATSEGGGSAFF
TGTGCCACCAGTGAGGGGGGTGGGTCAGCTTTCTTT
>TRBV5-3|once|TRBJ2-2|TRBD2
CARSSDIAGGVNTGELFF
TGTGCCAGAAGCTCCGACATAGCGGGGGGAGTGAACACCGGGGAGCTGTTTTTT
>TRBV7-2|few|TRBJ1-2|NA
CASSLEMVSGYTF
TGTGCCAGCAGCTTAGAAATGGTTAGTGGCTACACCTTC
>TRBV5-1|NA|TRBJ2-7|NA
CASSFQGGYEQYF
TGCGCCAGCAGCTTTCAGGGGGGATACGAGCAGTACTTC
>TRBV9|NA|TRBJ1-4|NA
CASSAGLNEKLFF
TGTGCCAGCAGCGCCGGTTTAAATGAAAAACTGTTTTTT
>TRBV7-9|once|TRBJ1-1|NA
CASMSPAEAFF
TGTGCCAGCATGTCCCCTGCTGAAGCTTTCTTT
>TRBV3-1/TRBV3-2|NA|TRBJ2-5|TRBD2
CASSLSSGVDETQYF
TGTGCCAGCAGCCTCTCTAGCGGGGTGGATGAGACCCAGTACTTC
>TRBV3-1/TRBV3-2|NA|TRBJ1-4|NA
CASRQGLNEKLFF
TGTGCCAGCCGCCAGGGCCTTAATGAAAAACTGTTTTTT
>TRBV15|NA|TRBJ2-3|TRBD2
CATSRSGGATDTQYF
TGTGCCACCAGCCGAAGCGGGGGAGCCACAGATACGCAGTATTTT
>TRBV19|NA|TRBJ1-2|NA
CASSITAFEGYTF
TGTGCCAGTAGTATAACAGCATTTGAAGGCTACACCTTC
>TRBV18|NA|TRBJ2-7|TRBD1
CASSPPAGGYEQYF
TGTGCCAGCTCACCACCGGCAGGGGGCTACGAGCAGTACTTC
>TRBV13|NA|TRBJ2-3|TRBD2
CASSGRSGGAVDTQYF
TGTGCCAGCAGCGGCCGTAGCGGGGGGGCGGTAGATACGCAGTATTTT
>TRBV6-1|NA|TRBJ1-2|NA
CASSEAAAGLTYGYTF
TGTGCCAGCAGTGAAGCGGCGGCAGGGCTGACCTATGGCTACACCTTC
>TRBV24-1|NA|TRBJ1-1|NA
CATTRGGDTEAFF
TGTGCCACCACCCGGGGAGGGGACACTGAAGCTTTCTTT
>TRBV19|few|TRBJ2-4|TRBD1
CASTTGAAKNIQYF
TGTGCCAGTACTACAGGGGCGGCCAAAAACATTCAGTACTTC
>TRBV19|NA|TRBJ2-4|TRBD2
CASSHGGGADIQYF
TGTGCCAGTAGTCACGGCGGGGGGGCGGACATTCAGTACTTC
>TRBV24-1|NA|TRBJ2-3|TRBD2
CATSDPGLVSTDTQYF
TGTGCCACCAGTGATCCGGGACTAGTGAGCACAGATACGCAGTATTTT
>TRBV19|NA|TRBJ1-4|TRBD1
CASTGTGYEKLFF
TGTGCCAGTACCGGGACAGGTTATGAAAAACTGTTTTTT
>TRBV3-1/TRBV3-2|NA|TRBJ2-5|TRBD1
CASSWDSEGTQYF
TGTGCCAGCAGCTGGGACAGCGAGGGGACCCAGTACTTC
>TRBV6-5|NA|TRBJ2-7|NA
CASSDNYEQYF
TGTGCCAGCTCTGACAACTACGAGCAGTACTTC
>TRBV5-5|NA|TRBJ1-6|NA
CASSLAGDSPLHF
TGTGCCAGCAGCTTGGCGGGAGATTCACCCCTCCACTTT
>TRBV5-5|NA|TRBJ1-4|NA
CASSFEGRSEKLFF
TGTGCCAGCAGCTTCGAGGGTCGGAGTGAAAAACTGTTTTTT